This T cell receptor (beta chain) was obtained from a study of T cell repertoires in cytomegalovirus infection. Overall study: Matching HLA type and CMV infection were both indicated by public TCR beta signatures. Study-wide results and caveats: People with CMV and the relevant HLA were identified by cumulative public TCR beta family frequency. Clonotype analysis showed dominance of the ex vivo response by HLA-C-restricted CMV-specific TCR beta clonotypes.

One entry per CDR3 protein, called by TCRdb with MiXCR from the reads. Of 150,000 to 190,000 distinct CDR3 sequences detected, 20% to 25% appear once; the ten largest clones hold approximately 11%. This clonotype was picked up a small number of times. The antigen is undetermined. Deletions cut 8 bases from V and 0 bases from J, with 20 bases between. Germline V gene lookup returns CDR1 DFQATT and CDR2 SNEGSKA (reference sequence). The CDR3 has 15 amino acids. The clonotype was recovered from a human donor in good health (CMV status not recorded). Some clones in this sample may be carry-over from other donors' samples. This chain joins TRBV20-1 and TRBJ2-7; D possibly corresponds to TRBD1 (6 bases). Sequencing used PBMCs. CDR3 loop: CSFRVRQASSYEQYF. CDR3 in DNA: TGCAGTTTCAGAGTACGACAGGCAAGCTCCTACGAGCAGTACTTC.